This TCR beta chain is from a study of stem cell transplantation in POMP-related autoinflammatory disease. Across the study: DNA chimerism showed 100% graft donor engraftment of neutrophils and platelets through one year. Study observations and caveats: A trend toward lower repertoire diversity and greater clonality appeared in every analyzed T-cell subset of PRAID patients. Fewer unique TRB V-J gene pairings were identified in patients with PRAID.

Assay used: immunoSEQ multiplex PCR; TCRdb lists only in-frame clones, some missing. Found here are some 9,900 clones, 70% to 80% of them singletons; the top ten hold approximately 4.5%. To note about this clone: Its antigen remains unidentified.

The CDR3 totals 16 residues. V lost 10 bases to trimming and J lost 1 base, with 21 bases between them. Germline CDR1 and CDR2: LNHDA and SQIVND (reference sequence). Sample: CD4+ T cells from PBMCs, taken after stem cell transplantation. This TCR came from a human patient with POMP-related autoinflammation and immune dysregulation (PRAID). Some T cells may be transferred from the graft donor. The gene calls are TRBV19 and TRBJ2-3; D possibly uses TRBD1 or TRBD2 (5 bases each). Here the CDR3 reads CATKRGSTWGTDTQYF. DNA of the CDR3: TGTGCCACCAAACGGGGCTCAACCTGGGGCACAGATACGCAGTATTTT.